What follows are 9 T cell receptor beta chains derived from one specimen sequenced in a study of blood T cell repertoires in COVID-19. TCRdb's copy holds only in-frame clones and misses some; the assay was immunoSEQ multiplex PCR. The sample carries under 250,000 clones, around 83% recorded once. Sequencing used peripheral blood. These receptors all come from a man in his forties with active or convalescent COVID-19.

Comments on this clone: No DNA is shown, since the ends of the CDR3 on it are uncertain; the CDR3 is the one TCRdb lists. The rearrangement joins TRBV12-1 to TRBJ1-1. TRBV12-1 is termed a pseudogene. The CDR3 sequence runs 14 residues, both termini included. CDR3 in amino acids: CASLGVGGGTEAFF.

This clone was seen once. The CDR3 nucleotides are TGTGCTAGTGGTTACCCTGGGAGGAATGAGCAGTTCTTC. Translating it yields CASGYPGRNEQFF. The rearrangement links TRBV12-5 to TRBJ2-1, with D possibly TRBD2 on 6 matching bases. The CDR3 extends over 13 amino acids. From germline, CDR1 is LGHNT and CDR2 FRNRAP. Trimming removed 4 bases at V and 7 bases at J, with 11 bases between.

This clone was seen only a few times. Other DNA sequences in the same sample also yield this CDR3. The gene calls are TRBV30 and TRBJ1-1; D may be TRBD1 (6 bases). The CDR3 has 14 amino acids. Per germline, CDR1 GTSNPN and CDR2 SVGIG (reference sequence). Deletions cut 3 bases from V and 5 bases from J, with 16 bases between. CDR3 amino acids: CAWSLGQGSTEAFF. The CDR3 DNA sequence: TGTGCCTGGAGCTTGGGCCAGGGGAGTACTGAAGCTTTCTTT.

The genes are TRBV7-5 and TRBJ2-2; TRBD2 is taken as the D call from the table, unchecked against the DNA. TRBV7-5 is designated a pseudogene. The CDR3 is 11 residues long. DNA of the CDR3: TGTGTCAGAAGGGGGGGAAGGGAGCTGTTTTTT. This encodes CVRRGGRELFF.

DNA for the CDR3: TGTGCCAGCAGCTACTTGACTGGGGGGGAGACCCAGTACTTC. Translation gives CASSYLTGGETQYF. This rearrangement joins TRBV7-8 to TRBJ2-5, with D possibly matching TRBD2 (6 bases). CDR3 length equals 14 residues. Germline CDR1 and CDR2: SGHVS and FQNEAQ. The V and J ends lost 4 bases and 5 bases respectively, with 14 bases between them.

The rearrangement links TRBV1 to TRBJ1-4; the table's D gene call, TRBD1, was not cross checked with the DNA. TRBV1 is a pseudogene segment. The CDR3 sequence is 18 residues long. In DNA form, the CDR3 reads TGCACCAGCAGCCCCCCCGCGGGACAGTGCTCAACTAATGAAAAACTGTTTTTT. Translation gives CTSSPPAGQCSTNEKLFF.

This clone was seen a handful of times. The chain joins TRBV11-2 to TRBJ1-2, with 7 bases identical to TRBD1. The V gene end was trimmed by 5 bases and the J gene end by 7 bases; junction bases not matched to a gene: 7. Germline V gene sequence: CDR1 SGHAT, CDR2 FQNNGV. The CDR3 consists of 13 residues. In DNA, the CDR3 is TGTGCCAGCAGCCAGGGGGGCGGGGTTGGCTACACCTTC. Protein sequence: CASSQGGGVGYTF. The full variable domain, with the rest looked up from reference TRBV11-2 and TRBJ1-2, is EAGVAQSPRYKIIEKRQSVAFWCNPISGHATLYWYQQILGQGPKLLIQFQNNGVVDDSQLPKDRFSAERLKGVDSTLKIQPAKLEDSAVYLCASSQGGGVGYTFGSGTRLTVV.

This rearrangement joins TRBV4-3 to TRBJ1-1, with D maybe TRBD1 (5 bases). Germline V gives CDR1 LGHNA, CDR2 YSLEER. The V end was cut by 3 bases, the J end by 8 bases, with 19 bases between. This CDR3 region has 15 residues. The chain's CDR3 is CASSQAQEGMGEAFF. CDR3 DNA: TGCGCCAGCAGCCAGGCTCAGGAGGGGATGGGAGAAGCTTTCTTT.

This chain uses TRBV10-3 with TRBJ1-2; TRBD1 matches 8 bases. With 6 bases clipped from V and 3 bases from J, the junction kept 6 bases outside the gene matches. This CDR3 spans 14 amino acids. Germline V gene data show CDR1 as ENHRY and CDR2 as SYGVKD. CDR3 in amino acids: CAISPGQGDYGYTF. The CDR3 nucleotides are TGTGCCATCAGCCCCGGACAGGGAGACTATGGCTACACCTTC.